These T cell receptor beta chains were read from a single sample in a study of early T cells in non-severe SARS-CoV-2 infection. TCRdb re-derived calls from the 5' RACE reads in MiXCR, one entry per CDR3 protein. The sample has under 85,000 distinct CDR3 sequences, 11% to 15% seen once. The material sequenced was whole blood. These receptors were collected from an adult who was a healthcare worker with PCR-confirmed SARS-CoV-2 infection or an uninfected control (not recorded which). The CDR3 runs from the conserved cysteine through the conserved F or W. Size is stated for part of the rows, as once, few or many counts, or as a class when the clone is expanded.

V gene,clone size,CDR3 protein
TRBV28,.,CASTTYPGQQTAFF
TRBV29-1,.,CSVRGTGIGVETQYF
TRBV7-2,few,CASSPVGEAFF
TRBV3-1,.,CASSQDTVPKAFF
TRBV27,few,CASSFGLAGGQETQYF
TRBV6-2/TRBV6-3,few,CASSLQGTGPKNTEAFF
TRBV11-2,few,CASSPFSLAGGPREQFF
TRBV25-1,.,CASTPTTGLNTEAFF
TRBV27,many,CASSFRREHTEAFF
TRBV6-6,few,CASGGMGGLAKNIQYF
TRBV29-1,few,CSVEGGGSYEQYF
TRBV18,.,CASSQNGQAANSPLHF
TRBV28,many,CASGTGLGRVYGYTF
TRBV7-8,.,CASSLEAGGYQETQYF
TRBV29-1,.,CSRLDHHEQFF
TRBV20-1,few,CSARAAGGVGYGYTF
TRBV7-8,.,CASSLPSPSSYNEQFF
TRBV4-1,.,CASGHTRDRGGTEAFF
TRBV18,.,CASSPPREKGHLEAFF
TRBV9,.,CASSPSSGGIYNEQFF
TRBV7-9,.,CASSFPGPEGEQYF
TRBV14,.,CASSHPRGTSGANVLTF
TRBV14,few,CASSQEVWGSRETQYF
TRBV29-1,.,CSVDTANTGELFF
TRBV16,.,CAGSQEEREKLFF
TRBV7-3,few,CASSFNATEGPSSEIQYF
TRBV10-3,few,CAISADRAYEQYF
TRBV29-1,.,CSISGGPIGGGYTF
TRBV20-1,.,CSAKGSSGGLAETQYF
TRBV2,.,CASRKDYQETQYF
TRBV11-2,few,CASSPDRGTTYEQYF
TRBV29-1,medium-sized,CSVERQGLHTEAFF
TRBV9,.,CASSAPPGFQAGELFF
TRBV6-1,.,CASTRDRAATNEKLFF
TRBV7-3,few,CASSLSGGNTGELFF
TRBV30,few,CAWRWGSSNEQFF
TRBV20-1,.,CSAKIPGQGLEQYF
TRBV7-2,.,CASSLGRALNTQYF
TRBV24-1,few,CATSPRGDEQFF
TRBV6-1,.,CATEYSSYNEQFF
TRBV7-9,.,CASSLDRREAFF
TRBV29-1,.,CSVVRPTGGQDTQYF
TRBV29-1,few,CSVQGLAGGHNEQFF
TRBV6-2/TRBV6-3,few,CASSSRGEQFF
TRBV7-9,.,CASSYRTLGVYGYTF
TRBV3-1,many,CASSGGLLQETQYF